This T cell receptor beta chain was recorded in a study of blood T cell repertoires in COVID-19 (dated by TCRdb to 2018 to 2021). General notes on the study: Samples covering the acute and convalescent phases of COVID-19 were provided by collaborators in the United States, Italy and Spain. Samples came from the ongoing ImmuneRACE study (first 160 participants) plus 1,254 subjects from 6 global collaborators. A freely available public database, intended as a resource for researchers studying the immune response to SARS-CoV-2, is where the repertoires were released. The dataset comprised deeply sampled blood TCRbeta repertoires from subjects exposed to, actively infected with, or recovered from COVID-19. A de-identified subject ID, COVID-19 status, age in years and sex were almost always included in the sample metadata. The material from the prospective study consisted of cDNA or gDNA derived from T cells, B-cell-depleted T cells, or PBMCs. Where available, HLA class I and class II types were obtained from metadata supplied by the sample provider rather than from assay-based typing.

A note on this clone: The antigen it recognizes is unknown. Within one base of it there is no much larger clone, and no base qualities were kept.

TCRbeta CDR3 regions were amplified from genomic DNA by means of the immunoSEQ Assay, a bias-controlled multiplex PCR. In the source study's methods: Within the assay, amplification of reference gene primers was used to estimate how many nucleated cells each sample contained. To quantify the absolute abundance of each unique TCRbeta CDR3 rearrangement, sequence reads were collapsed and filtered. For each sample, productive Simpson clonality was calculated as the square root of Simpson's diversity index over productive rearrangements. The immuneACCESS repertoire file appears here via TCRdb, limited to in-frame rearrangements. These files lack a portion of the clones; in checked studies, under half of the deficit traces to unresolved V genes, and the cause of the others is not known. V and J calls and clone size are as listed in that table; D and trimming were resolved from the DNA. This sample holds about 220,000 clones; 70% to 90% were observed only once. The top ten hold 14% to 15% of the sample.

In the prospective study, participants were about 18 to 95 years old, resided in fewer than 25 geographic areas of the United States, and were enrolled through a virtual design. To assign participants to cohorts, the prospective study relied on clinical history that participants themselves reported in a screening survey and a study questionnaire. Each participant in the prospective study had whole blood, serum and a nasopharyngeal or oropharyngeal swab collected by mobile phlebotomists. Over a roughly 2-month period, participants in the prospective study had the option of providing additional blood draws and questionnaires. Before DNA extraction, prospective study blood samples were shipped either frozen or at room temperature. Study-level results and caveats: The amount of clinical and demographic metadata varied by source and participant and was provided uncurated.

The sequence derives from a woman between 50 and 59 years old with acute COVID-19. Sequenced: PBMCs or T cells enriched from blood (not recorded which).

The CDR3 protein: CASSMGRIGYTF. Here is the DNA: TGTGCCAGTAGTATGGGGAGGATTGGCTACACCTTC. The V and J segments used are TRBV19 and TRBJ1-2, with no confident D gene call. CDR1 and CDR2 (LNHDA, SQIVND) derive from the germline V gene (reference sequence). V is pared back by 3 bases and J by 7 bases, with 9 bases lying between the germline termini. The CDR3 numbers 12 residues from cysteine through phenylalanine. The kept DNA is CDR3 alone, 36 bases in frame from the first base.